This is a list of T cell receptor beta chains from one sample in a study of identifying expanded T cells in peripheral blood. Sequencing was performed with immunoSEQ multiplex PCR; in TCRdb, only in-frame clones are kept and a portion is missing. Among 100,000 or so clones, roughly 88% were seen once, and the ten largest hold around an eighth. The sample comprised blood. The receptors shown here come from a person aged 18-70 years in good health. CDR3s include the opening cysteine and the closing phenylalanine or tryptophan. Fields, in order: V gene, clone size, J gene, D gene, CDR3 DNA, CDR3 protein. The D gene is left open where the match is weak. Where a row states a size, it is once, few, many or the class of an expanded clone; other rows omit it.

>TRBV19|.|TRBJ1-2|.
TGTGCCAGTAGTTCGTATGGCTACACCTTC
CASSSYGYTF
>TRBV15|.|TRBJ1-2|.
TGTGCCACCAGCAGATCTCAAGGACCATTCTATGGCTACACCTTC
CATSRSQGPFYGYTF
>TRBV7-3|.|TRBJ2-5|.
TGTGCCAGCAGCCCCCGCCCCCAAGAGACCCAGTACTTC
CASSPRPQETQYF
>TRBV5-4|.|TRBJ1-1|TRBD1
TGTGCCAGCAGCCGGGGAGGGACAGGGGGAAACACTGAAGCTTTCTTT
CASSRGGTGGNTEAFF
>TRBV2|.|TRBJ2-1|TRBD1
TGTGCCAATACGGGACAGGGTAACAATGAGCAGTTCTTC
CANTGQGNNEQFF
>TRBV10-3|.|TRBJ2-2|TRBD1
TGTGCCACCAGACAGGGGAGCACCGGGGAGCTGTTTTTT
CATRQGSTGELFF
>TRBV7-9|.|TRBJ1-1|.
TGTGCCAGCAGCTTTGTAGGGAACACTGAAGCTTTCTTT
CASSFVGNTEAFF
>TRBV5-4|.|TRBJ2-5|.
TGTGCCAGCAGCTCCCGAGGGGGGGACCTCAAAGAGACCCAGTACTTC
CASSSRGGDLKETQYF
>TRBV5-6|.|TRBJ2-5|TRBD2
TGTGCCAGCAGCTTGGCAGGGAGGGTAGAGACCCAGTACTTC
CASSLAGRVETQYF
>TRBV29-1|.|TRBJ2-5|.
TGCAGCGTTGGAGCGCCCGAGACCCAGTACTTC
CSVGAPETQYF
>TRBV2|few|TRBJ1-5|.
TGTGCCAGCAGACTGTATCAGCCCCAGCATTTT
CASRLYQPQHF
>TRBV27|.|TRBJ2-5|.
TGTGCCCTTCGGGGTGGGGAGACCCAGTACTTC
CALRGGETQYF
>TRBV6-6|.|TRBJ1-2|.
TGTGCCAGCAGTTTCCATGGTGGTAACAGGTACCATGGCTACACCTTC
CASSFHGGNRYHGYTF
>TRBV11-1|.|TRBJ2-7|.
TGTGCCAGCAGCTTCACCCGGGACACTTCGGGGGAGCAGTACTTC
CASSFTRDTSGEQYF
>TRBV2|.|TRBJ2-1|.
TGTGCCAGCAGGATCACAGGGTACAATGAGCAGTTCTTC
CASRITGYNEQFF
>TRBV10-3|.|TRBJ2-7|TRBD2
TGTGCCATCAGCCCCGGACTAGCGGGAGACTACGAGCAGTACTTC
CAISPGLAGDYEQYF
>TRBV4-3|.|TRBJ1-2|.
TGCGCCAGCAGCCAAGAATGGACCGGGACTCACGCTTGGGTATATGGCTACACCTTC
CASSQEWTGTHAWVYGYTF
>TRBV5-1|.|TRBJ2-1|.
TGCGCCAGCAGCTTGGGGACAAGCCCCTACAATGAGCAGTTCTTC
CASSLGTSPYNEQFF
>TRBV7-2|once|TRBJ1-5|.
TGTGCCAGCAGCTTAGCAGTACGAAATCAGCCCCAGCATTTT
CASSLAVRNQPQHF
>TRBV4-3|.|TRBJ1-4|.
TGCGCCAGCAGCCAAGGGGTGGGGGGGCTTAGAAGTGAAAAACTGTTTTTT
CASSQGVGGLRSEKLFF
>TRBV5-1|.|TRBJ1-3|TRBD1
TGCGCCAGCAGCTTGCCCGGGACAGGGAGCTCTGGAAACACCATATATTTT
CASSLPGTGSSGNTIYF
>TRBV6-1|.|TRBJ1-4|.
TGTGCCAGCAGTTGGGGGCCGGCTAATGAAAAACTGTTTTTT
CASSWGPANEKLFF
>TRBV7-8|.|TRBJ2-7|TRBD1
TGTGCCAGCAGCTCCTTCCTAAAACAGGGGTACTCCTACGAGCAGTACTTC
CASSSFLKQGYSYEQYF
>TRBV4-2|.|TRBJ2-3|TRBD1
TGTGCCAGCAGCCCATCGGACAGGGACACAGATACGCAGTATTTT
CASSPSDRDTDTQYF
>TRBV27|.|TRBJ2-1|TRBD2
TGTGCCAGCAGTTCTGGACTAGCGAAAACCTACAATGAGCAGTTCTTC
CASSSGLAKTYNEQFF
>TRBV28|.|TRBJ2-5|TRBD2
TGTGCCAGCAGGGCACTAGCGGCGAATAATCAAGAGACCCAGTACTTC
CASRALAANNQETQYF
>TRBV2|.|TRBJ1-1|.
TGTGCCAGCAGTGATTGGCAGCTGAACACTGAAGCTTTCTTT
CASSDWQLNTEAFF
>TRBV27|.|TRBJ2-1|TRBD2
TGTGCCAGCAGTCGCCCCCTGAGCGGGAGTAACCACAATGAGCAGTTCTTC
CASSRPLSGSNHNEQFF
>TRBV7-2|once|TRBJ2-7|.
TGTGCCAGCAGCTTAACAGGTTTAAGCTCCTACGAGCAGTACTTC
CASSLTGLSSYEQYF
>TRBV20-1|.|TRBJ2-2|.
TGCAGTGCTAGAAGAACCGGGGAGCTGTTTTTT
CSARRTGELFF
>TRBV2|.|TRBJ2-7|TRBD2
TGTGCCAGCAGTGAACTTCTTAGCGGGAGGGCCGTTTACGAGCAGTACTTC
CASSELLSGRAVYEQYF
>TRBV6-1|.|TRBJ2-7|TRBD1
TGTGCCAGCAGCGATGGGACAGAGCGAACCTACGAGCAGTACTTC
CASSDGTERTYEQYF
>TRBV28|once|TRBJ2-3|TRBD2
TGTGCCAGTGCTAGCGGCCACACAGATACGCAGTATTTT
CASASGHTDTQYF
>TRBV18|once|TRBJ2-5|.
TGTGCCAGCTCCCTTCAAGAGACCCAGTACTTC
CASSLQETQYF
>TRBV2|once|TRBJ1-2|TRBD1
TGTGCCAGCAGTCCGAGACAGGGTAACTATGGCTACACCTTC
CASSPRQGNYGYTF
>TRBV19|.|TRBJ1-4|TRBD1
TGTGCCAGTGGTGAGGGGGCGCGGGCTAATGAAAAACTGTTTTTT
CASGEGARANEKLFF
>TRBV19|.|TRBJ1-4|.
TGTGCCAGTAGTATTCTTGAAAAACTGTTTTTT
CASSILEKLFF
>TRBV2|.|TRBJ1-4|.
TGTGCCACCGAGCCCCACGTGACCATCCAATATGAAAAACTGTTTTTT
CATEPHVTIQYEKLFF
>TRBV30|.|TRBJ2-2|TRBD2
TGTGCCTGGAGAAGTACGGGACTATCCACCGGGGAGCTGTTTTTT
CAWRSTGLSTGELFF
>TRBV14|.|TRBJ2-5|.
TGTGCCAGCAGCCAAGATTTTTGGGAGACCCAGTACTTC
CASSQDFWETQYF
>TRBV10-1|.|TRBJ1-2|.
TGCGCCAGCAGTGAAGATAACTATGGCTACACCTTC
CASSEDNYGYTF
>TRBV9|.|TRBJ2-3|.
TGTGCCAGCAGCCTCGCGGTTGGGTATACCACAGATACGCAGTATTTT
CASSLAVGYTTDTQYF
>TRBV19|once|TRBJ2-3|.
TGTGCCAGTAGTCCTGTCCGGGCTACGCAGTATTTT
CASSPVRATQYF
>TRBV7-3|.|TRBJ1-4|.
TGTGCCAGCAGCTTGGACACTAATGAAAAACTGTTTTTT
CASSLDTNEKLFF
>TRBV29-1|.|TRBJ1-1|.
TGCAGCGCGGTAGGAGGGGACAAGATGACTGAAGCTTTCTTT
CSAVGGDKMTEAFF
>TRBV2|.|TRBJ2-5|.
TGTGCCAGCAGGTGGATGGGGGGAGAGACCCAGTACTTC
CASRWMGGETQYF
>TRBV20-1|.|TRBJ1-1|.
TGCAGTGCTCCCCTCGCCCCTGAAGCTTTCTTT
CSAPLAPEAFF
>TRBV6-1|.|TRBJ1-5|.
TGTGCCAGCAGTGAATCTTGGGACCCCAAAGCGGGTCAGCCCCAGCATTTT
CASSESWDPKAGQPQHF
>TRBV19|.|TRBJ1-2|.
TGTGCCAGTAGATCGGGGTGGGGCTACACCTTC
CASRSGWGYTF
>TRBV5-1|once|TRBJ2-7|.
TGCGCCAGCAGCTTGGGTGTCGGGGGCTACGAGCAGTACTTC
CASSLGVGGYEQYF
>TRBV13|.|TRBJ2-3|.
TGTGCCAGCCGACCAGGTGGGGCCGCAGATACGCAGTATTTT
CASRPGGAADTQYF
>TRBV5-1|.|TRBJ1-5|TRBD1
TGCGCCAGCAGCCCTGGGGACTCCGGGACAGGGGGTACTCAGCCCCAGCATTTT
CASSPGDSGTGGTQPQHF